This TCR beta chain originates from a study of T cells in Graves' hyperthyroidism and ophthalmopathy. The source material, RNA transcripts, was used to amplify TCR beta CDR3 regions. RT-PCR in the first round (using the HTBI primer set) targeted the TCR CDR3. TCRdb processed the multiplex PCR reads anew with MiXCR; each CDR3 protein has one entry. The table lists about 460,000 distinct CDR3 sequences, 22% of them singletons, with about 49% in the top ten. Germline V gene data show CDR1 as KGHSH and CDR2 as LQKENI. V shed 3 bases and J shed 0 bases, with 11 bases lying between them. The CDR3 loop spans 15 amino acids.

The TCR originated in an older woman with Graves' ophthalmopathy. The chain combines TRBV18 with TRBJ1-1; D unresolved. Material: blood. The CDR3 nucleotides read TGTGCCAGCTCACCCACGGACCGCATGAACACTGAAGCTTTCTTT. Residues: CASSPTDRMNTEAFF.